These 23 T cell receptor beta chains originate from one sample sequenced in a study of blood T cell repertoires in COVID-19. Generated by immunoSEQ multiplex PCR, the TCRdb table keeps only in-frame clones and is missing some. In the table there are 250,000 to 300,000 clones, roughly 90% of which are singletons. Input material: PBMCs or T cells enriched from blood (not recorded which). The receptors originated from a woman aged 55-69 years who had recovered from COVID-19.

This clone appeared a few times. The chain couples TRBV3-1 (or the pseudogene TRBV3-2) to TRBJ1-3; D may be TRBD1 (5 bases). This CDR3 has 14 amino acids. CDR1 is LGHDT, CDR2 YNNKEL, per germline (reference sequence). Between the trimmed V and J ends, which lost 4 bases and 2 bases, there was a span of 9 bases. This chain's CDR3 is CASSRREAGNTIYF. The CDR3 DNA follows: TGTGCCAGCAGCCGCAGGGAAGCTGGAAACACCATATATTTT.

This clone was detected only once. The rearrangement uses TRBV4-1 and TRBJ2-7; 9 bases line up with TRBD1. The V segment lost 1 base and the J segment 0 bases; nucleotides outside the gene matches: 7. This CDR3 comprises 17 residues. CDR1 and CDR2 from the germline V gene are MGHRA and YSYEKL. CDR3 nucleotide sequence: TGCGCCAGCAGCCAAGTTGGGACAGGGCATTCCTCCTACGAGCAGTACTTC. Translating gives CASSQVGTGHSSYEQYF.

This sequence joins TRBV27 and TRBJ2-7; maybe TRBD1 (6 bases). With 5 bases removed from V and 2 bases from J, the gap between germline ends came to 16 bases. CDR1 and CDR2 (germline): MNHEY, SMNVEV (reference sequence). CDR3 length: 15 amino acids. The CDR3 is CASSPLGQLPYEQYF. Here the CDR3 DNA reads TGTGCCAGCAGTCCCCTTGGACAGCTACCCTACGAGCAGTACTTC.

V gene TRBV7-3 combines with J gene TRBJ1-1; a possible D gene is TRBD1 (5 bases). In germline, CDR1 is SGHTA, CDR2 FQGTGA. V was clipped by 2 bases and J by 6 bases, with 13 bases between them. The CDR3 has 14 residues. The CDR3 DNA reads TGTGCCAGCAGCTTAGGAACAGGCTTCCCTGAAGCTTTCTTT. Its translation is CASSLGTGFPEAFF.

The CDR3, as DNA: TGCGCCAGCAGCTTGGCTGAGGGAGCTAACTATGGCTACACCTTC. Encoded protein: CASSLAEGANYGYTF. The chain combines TRBV5-1 with TRBJ1-2; D gene ambiguous. Per germline, CDR1 SGHRS and CDR2 YFSETQ. V lost 0 bases and J 0 bases, leaving 9 bases between the germline ends. The CDR3 loop spans 15 amino acids.

This chain links TRBV25-1 with TRBJ1-4; D perhaps matches TRBD1 (6 bases). This CDR3 region has 15 residues. Germline CDR1 MGHDK, CDR2 SYGVNS. The V and J ends lost 4 bases and 2 bases respectively, with 11 bases between them. The CDR3 loop is CASSAHRETNEKLFF. The CDR3 DNA reads TGTGCCAGCAGTGCACACAGGGAGACTAATGAAAAACTGTTTTTT.

The chain combines TRBV5-5 with TRBJ1-5; TRBD1 matches at 11 bases. This CDR3 comprises 16 residues. CDR1 is SGHKS and CDR2 is YYEKEE in the germline V gene (reference sequence). V trimming: 2 bases; J trimming: 6 bases; junction bases outside the gene matches: 7. CDR3 nucleotides: TGTGCCAGCAGCTTTCACCTCGGGACAGGGGGTCAGCCCCAGCATTTT. Its protein product is CASSFHLGTGGQPQHF.

CDR3 loop: CASSFDRVSSGNTIYF. CDR3 DNA sequence: TGTGCCAGCAGTTTCGACAGGGTCTCGTCTGGAAACACCATATATTTT. The chain joins TRBV6-5 to TRBJ1-3; TRBD1 aligns across 7 bases. This CDR3 is built from 16 residues. Germline CDR1 reads MNHEY; CDR2 reads SVGAGI. The V and J ends lost 4 bases and 1 base, in that order; junction bases with no gene match: 7.

The chain links TRBV4-2 to TRBJ1-4; a weak D match, TRBD1 (5 bases). CDR1 is LGHNA, CDR2 YNFKEQ, per germline. With 2 bases removed from V and 5 bases from J, the gap between germline ends came to 9 bases. CDR3 length equals 14 residues. CDR3 protein: CASSQRGGNEKLFF. CDR3 nucleotide sequence: TGTGCCAGCAGCCAACGGGGGGGGAATGAAAAACTGTTTTTT.

This chain uses TRBV10-3 with TRBJ2-3; 10 positions agree with TRBD2. V shed 11 bases, J shed 8 bases, and the junction held 10 bases outside the gene matches. Germline V gene lookup returns CDR1 ENHRY and CDR2 SYGVKD. The CDR3 totals 13 residues. The CDR3 DNA is TGTGCCGCCTCCCTAGCGGGAGAGGGTACGCAGTATTTT. Its translation: CAASLAGEGTQYF.

The V and J genes are TRBV6-2 or TRBV6-3 and TRBJ2-5; D might be TRBD2 (5 bases). The germline V and J ends were trimmed by 3 bases and 1 base, with 12 bases remaining between them. Germline lookup yields CDR1 MNHEY and CDR2 SVGEGT. The CDR3 contains 15 residues. The CDR3 coding sequence is TGTGCCAGCAGTTATCTTCCTAGCCCCCAAGAGACCCAGTACTTC. Residues: CASSYLPSPQETQYF.

A few counts support this clone. The chain recombines TRBV29-1 with TRBJ2-7; 11 bases match TRBD2. Losses at the gene ends were 5 bases for V and 6 bases for J; bases not matched to a gene: 9. The CDR3 is 14 amino acids. From germline, CDR1 is SQVTM and CDR2 ANQGSEA. CDR3 sequence: CSVSHSGRAVEQYF. The CDR3 DNA reads as TGCAGCGTTAGTCATAGCGGGAGGGCCGTCGAGCAGTACTTC.

This clone was detected only once. This chain joins TRBV27 and TRBJ2-5; possible D gene TRBD1, 5 bases. CDR3 length equals 14 residues. Trimming took 4 bases from V and 5 from J, leaving 14 bases between them. In germline, CDR1 is MNHEY, CDR2 SMNVEV (reference sequence). CDR3 amino acids: CASSWGGARETQYF. The CDR3 DNA reads TGTGCCAGCAGTTGGGGCGGAGCAAGGGAGACCCAGTACTTC.

The CDR3 loop is CASSMTSGYEQYF. CDR3 DNA sequence: TGTGCCAGCAGTATGACTAGCGGCTACGAGCAGTACTTC. The chain has TRBV28 and TRBJ2-7; 9 bases map to TRBD2. With V trimmed by 5 bases and J by 3 bases, 2 bases remained unmatched. The V gene's germline CDR1 is MDHEN and CDR2 SYDVKM. CDR3 size: 13 residues.

The CDR3 nucleotides are TGTGCCAGCTCACCCAAGGCGGCCGGGACAGGGACCAATTCACCCCTCCACTTT. Translated, it gives CASSPKAAGTGTNSPLHF. The chain uses TRBV18 and TRBJ1-6; 9 bases match TRBD1. Trimming cost V 3 bases and J 7 bases; bases outside gene matches: 13. The CDR3 has 18 amino acids. The germline V gene encodes CDR1 KGHSH and CDR2 LQKENI.

This chain joins TRBV5-1 and TRBJ1-1; a possible D gene is TRBD1 (6 bases). The V gene's germline CDR1 is SGHRS and CDR2 YFSETQ. The CDR3 loop spans 13 amino acids. With 4 bases removed from V and 11 bases from J, the gap between germline ends came to 18 bases. CDR3 amino acids: CASSSGQSVSAFF. In nucleotides, the CDR3 is TGCGCCAGCAGCAGTGGACAGAGCGTAAGTGCTTTCTTT.

The chain joins TRBV25-1 to TRBJ1-4; D is unclear. The CDR3 contains 12 residues. The V gene lost 4 bases and the J gene lost 7 bases, with 7 bases spanning the gap. In germline, CDR1 is MGHDK, CDR2 SYGVNS. The CDR3 spells CASSASLEKLFF. DNA for the CDR3: TGTGCCAGCAGTGCCAGTCTTGAAAAACTGTTTTTT.

CDR3 sequence (DNA): TGTGCCAGCAAGAAGCGGGAGACGGCAGATACGCAGTATTTT. Its translation is CASKKRETADTQYF. The V call is TRBV6-5, the J call TRBJ2-3; 8 bases fit TRBD2. Germline V gene lookup returns CDR1 MNHEY and CDR2 SVGAGI. J was trimmed by 4 bases and V by 7 bases; bases with no gene match: 7. The CDR3 has 14 residues.

J is TRBJ2-7 and V is TRBV28; TRBD1 might be the D (6 bases). This CDR3 comprises 15 residues. Germline V lookup: CDR1 MDHEN, CDR2 SYDVKM. The ends were cut back, 2 bases at V and 6 bases at J, with 17 bases in the middle. The CDR3 reads CASSLDSGHPREQYF. CDR3 in DNA: TGTGCCAGCAGTTTAGATTCGGGACACCCTCGCGAGCAGTACTTC. Supplemented by reference TRBV28 and TRBJ2-7, the full variable domain reads DVKVTQSSRYLVKRTGEKVFLECVQDMDHENMFWYRQDPGLGLRLIYFSYDVKMKEKGDIPEGYSVSREKKERFSLILESASTNQTSMYLCASSLDSGHPREQYFGPGTRLTVT.

The V and J genes are TRBV7-9 and TRBJ2-5, with 8 bases matching TRBD1. The CDR3 contains 16 residues. Unmatched junction bases numbered 11, after V lost 3 bases and J lost 5 bases. The V gene's germline CDR1 is SEHNR and CDR2 FQNEAQ (reference sequence). CDR3 region: CASSFRDRSGRETQYF. The CDR3 coding sequence is TGTGCCAGCAGCTTCCGGGACAGGTCTGGTCGGGAGACCCAGTACTTC.

The chain employs TRBV5-1 and TRBJ2-2, with D unclear. The CDR3 has 15 amino acids. Trimming removed 4 bases from V and 1 base from J, with 11 bases in between. Germline assignment: CDR1 SGHRS and CDR2 YFSETQ. DNA for the CDR3: TGCGCCAGCAGCGTTGCAACAATGAACACCGGGGAGCTGTTTTTT. Translation gives CASSVATMNTGELFF.

The V and J genes are TRBV11-2 and TRBJ1-2; D ambiguous. CDR3 length: 14 residues. CDR1 is SGHAT and CDR2 is FQNNGV in the germline V gene. V was shortened by 2 bases and J by 0 bases, with 7 bases between the two germline ends. DNA for the CDR3: TGTGCCAGCAGCTTAACAGAAGCTAACTATGGCTACACCTTC. Its translation: CASSLTEANYGYTF.

This clone was counted between two and nine times. The rearrangement joins TRBV24-1 to TRBJ1-5, with TRBD1 matching 7 bases. V shed 9 bases and J 5 bases; nucleotides not matched to a gene: 9. CDR1 is KGHDR and CDR2 is SFDVKD in the germline V gene. This CDR3 is built from 14 residues. The CDR3 DNA follows: TGTGCCACCTCACAAGGGGGCTGGGATCAGCCCCAGCATTTT. Translation: CATSQGGWDQPQHF.